The 32 T cell receptor beta chains below come from one sample, sequenced in a study of cytomegalovirus exposure and HLA in healthy donors. Profiling relied on immunoSEQ multiplex PCR, and the TCRdb table lists in-frame clones only, not all of them. The sample includes about 170,000 clones, approximately 87% of them seen just once. The specimen was PBMCs. The receptors were sampled from a woman aged 25 to 39 in good health and CMV-seronegative.

This rearrangement joins TRBV12-2 to TRBJ2-2; the table's D gene call, TRBD1, was not cross checked with the DNA. TRBV12-2 is termed a pseudogene. The CDR3 runs 18 residues. The CDR3 DNA follows: TGTGCAAGTCGCACCCCCCGGCGGCCAGGGGGCAACACCGGGGAGCTGTTTTTT. Protein product: CASRTPRRPGGNTGELFF.

This clone occurred a few times. The chain uses TRBV29-1 and TRBJ1-2; D remains unclear. The CDR3 spans 8 residues. The V end was cut by 6 bases, the J end by 13 bases, with 9 bases between. Germline-derived CDR1 and CDR2 are SQVTM and ANQGSEA. CDR3 residues: CSVVSVTF. DNA for the CDR3: TGCAGCGTGGTTAGCGTCACCTTC.

J is TRBJ1-1 and V is TRBV2; 9 nucleotides match TRBD1. Germline assignment: CDR1 SNHLY and CDR2 FYNNEI. The CDR3 loop spans 14 amino acids. The V and J ends lost 10 bases and 0 bases, in that order; junction bases with no gene match: 6. The CDR3 protein is CATKGQGMNTEAFF. CDR3 nucleotides: TGTGCCACGAAGGGACAGGGTATGAACACTGAAGCTTTCTTT.

To note about this clone: Other DNA sequences in the same sample also yield this CDR3. The chain combines TRBV29-1 with TRBJ1-1; D is uncertain. V was clipped by 7 bases and J by 1 base, with 4 bases between them. From germline, CDR1 is SQVTM and CDR2 ANQGSEA. The CDR3 extends over 10 amino acids. The CDR3 DNA follows: TGCAGCGCGGGGAACACTGAAGCTTTCTTT. Translating it yields CSAGNTEAFF.

CDR3 protein: CASSPTGSYEQYF. The DNA for the CDR3 is TGTGCCAGCAGTCCGACAGGTTCCTACGAGCAGTACTTC. The chain links TRBV14 to TRBJ2-7; a weak D match, TRBD1 (6 bases). The CDR3 runs 13 residues. Germline V gives CDR1 SGHDN, CDR2 FVKESK. V was pared by 6 bases and J by 1 base, with 10 bases between.

For the CDR3, the DNA is TGTGCCAGCTCACCTGACAGGCGATATGGCTACACCTTC. Encoded protein: CASSPDRRYGYTF. The chain carries TRBV18 and TRBJ1-2; D is possibly TRBD1 (6 bases). The CDR3 extends over 13 amino acids. The germline V gene encodes CDR1 KGHSH and CDR2 LQKENI. V dropped 3 bases and J dropped 5 bases, with 10 bases sitting between them.

The chain has TRBV29-1 and TRBJ2-4; 7 bases align to TRBD2. Unmatched junction bases numbered 5, after V lost 6 bases and J lost 0 bases. This CDR3 is built from 14 residues. CDR1 is SQVTM, CDR2 ANQGSEA, per germline. The CDR3 protein is CSVSGEGAKNIQYF. For the CDR3, the DNA is TGCAGCGTGTCGGGGGAGGGAGCCAAAAACATTCAGTACTTC.

This sequence joins TRBV4-1 and TRBJ2-5; TRBD1 matches at 7 bases. The germline V gene has CDR1 MGHRA and CDR2 YSYEKL. Trimming at V came to 0 bases and at J to 5 bases, leaving 9 bases not matched to a gene. The CDR3 extends over 16 amino acids. The CDR3 loop is CASSQDSTGYGETQYF. CDR3 DNA sequence: TGCGCCAGCAGCCAAGACTCGACAGGGTACGGGGAGACCCAGTACTTC.

This chain links TRBV7-2 with TRBJ2-7; the D gene is possibly TRBD1 (6 bases). CDR1 is SGHTA, CDR2 FQGNSA, per germline. The CDR3 loop spans 14 amino acids. V was pared by 1 base and J by 2 bases, with 9 bases between. This CDR3 is CASSLGDTAYEQYF. Written as DNA, the CDR3 is TGTGCCAGCAGCTTAGGGGACACCGCCTACGAGCAGTACTTC.

The chain has TRBV6-5 and TRBJ1-1; 7 positions match TRBD1. CDR1 MNHEY and CDR2 SVGAGI come from the germline V gene. The CDR3 consists of 13 residues. V was pared by 2 bases and J by 7 bases, with 4 bases of the junction left unmatched. CDR3 coding DNA: TGTGCCAGCAGTTACAGGGGGCTGGGTGAAGCTTTCTTT. Its translation: CASSYRGLGEAFF.

The chain carries TRBV5-1 and TRBJ2-1, with 7 nucleotides matching TRBD2. V shed 7 bases and J 4 bases; nucleotides not matched to a gene: 11. This CDR3 has 15 residues. The germline V gene has CDR1 SGHRS and CDR2 YFSETQ. CDR3 loop: CASWNGLAAYNEQFF. CDR3 nucleotide sequence: TGCGCCAGCTGGAATGGGCTAGCGGCTTACAATGAGCAGTTCTTC. The complete variable domain, with remaining parts taken from reference TRBV5-1 and TRBJ2-1, reads KAGVTQTPRYLIKTRGQQVTLSCSPISGHRSVSWYQQTPGQGLQFLFEYFSETQRNKGNFPGRFSGRQFSNSRSEMNVSTLELGDSALYLCASWNGLAAYNEQFFGPGTRLTVL.

The V gene is TRBV7-7, the J gene TRBJ2-7; 10 bases are a match to TRBD1. Germline V lookup: CDR1 SSHAT, CDR2 FNYEAQ (reference sequence). With V trimmed by 0 bases and J by 5 bases, 7 bases remained unmatched. The CDR3 has 16 amino acids. In nucleotides, the CDR3 is TGTGCCAGCAGCTTAGCTAGGACAGGGGGTATCGACGAGCAGTACTTC. It codes for CASSLARTGGIDEQYF.

This chain connects TRBV7-9 to TRBJ2-7; D is undetermined. V gave up 4 bases and J gave up 2 bases, with 9 bases separating them. CDR1 and CDR2 from the germline V gene are SEHNR and FQNEAQ (reference sequence). CDR3 size: 13 residues. The CDR3 is CASSSVAAYEQYF. CDR3 coding DNA: TGTGCCAGCAGCTCAGTCGCCGCCTACGAGCAGTACTTC.

This chain joins TRBV11-2 and TRBJ1-1; D is possibly TRBD1 (6 bases). Trimming cost V 7 bases and J 4 bases, with 10 bases left between them. The CDR3 contains 12 residues. Per the germline V gene, CDR1 is SGHAT and CDR2 is FQNNGV. CDR3 region: CASTSGATEAFF. In nucleotides, the CDR3 is TGTGCCAGCACCTCAGGGGCCACTGAAGCTTTCTTT. Filled out from reference TRBV11-2 and TRBJ1-1, the complete variable domain reads EAGVAQSPRYKIIEKRQSVAFWCNPISGHATLYWYQQILGQGPKLLIQFQNNGVVDDSQLPKDRFSAERLKGVDSTLKIQPAKLEDSAVYLCASTSGATEAFFGQGTRLTVV.

In nucleotides, the CDR3 is TGTGCCAGCAGCTTGGATCTAGCGAGAGACTACGAGCAGTACTTC. This encodes CASSLDLARDYEQYF. V is TRBV5-4 and J is TRBJ2-7, with a possible D match to TRBD2 (6 bases). Per germline, CDR1 SGHNT and CDR2 YYREEE (reference sequence). The CDR3 has 15 residues. With 0 bases removed from V and 3 bases from J, the gap between germline ends came to 13 bases.

V is TRBV5-5 and J is TRBJ2-5, with 10 positions matching TRBD1. J gave up 5 bases and V 5 bases, and 6 bases lay outside the gene matches. The CDR3 extends over 14 amino acids. In germline, CDR1 is SGHKS, CDR2 YYEKEE (reference sequence). The CDR3 here is CASRLTGGRETQYF. The CDR3 nucleotides are TGTGCCAGCAGGTTGACAGGGGGCAGGGAGACCCAGTACTTC.

The chain couples TRBV6-1 to TRBJ2-1, with TRBD1 matching over 7 bases. The germline CDR1 and CDR2 sequences are MNHNS and SASEGT. Trimming cost V 5 bases and J 7 bases; bases outside gene matches: 2. The CDR3 is 12 residues long. CDR3 in DNA: TGTGCCAGCAGTTTACAGGGGAATGAGCAGTTCTTC. This sequence encodes CASSLQGNEQFF.

V usage is TRBV27 and J usage is TRBJ2-3; 12 bases align to TRBD2. This CDR3 is built from 15 residues. V was clipped by 6 bases and J by 7 bases; unmatched bases: 8. Germline assignment: CDR1 MNHEY and CDR2 SMNVEV (reference sequence). For the CDR3, the DNA is TGTGCCAGCAGCCTAGCGGGGGGGGAGGATTATACGCAGTATTTT. Amino acids: CASSLAGGEDYTQYF.

The chain couples TRBV19 to TRBJ1-4, with unresolved D. Trimming shortened V by 2 bases and J by 10 bases, and 14 bases separated the two germline ends. This CDR3 region has 14 residues. Germline V gene lookup returns CDR1 LNHDA and CDR2 SQIVND (reference sequence). CDR3 in DNA: TGTGCCAGTAGTATATTAACAGAATCCAGAAAACTGTTTTTT. Residues: CASSILTESRKLFF.

The chain is built from TRBV5-1 and TRBJ2-1; maybe TRBD1 (5 bases). This CDR3 spans 16 amino acids. CDR1 and CDR2 (germline): SGHRS, YFSETQ. Trimming took 2 bases from V and 4 from J, leaving 16 bases between them. The CDR3 bases are TGCGCCAGCAGCTTCACAAGCAGGGCCGCGTACAATGAGCAGTTCTTC. Its protein product is CASSFTSRAAYNEQFF.

V is TRBV11-2 and J is TRBJ1-2, with D possibly TRBD1 on 5 matching bases. V was trimmed by 2 bases and J by 4 bases, leaving 14 bases between them. CDR3 length: 15 amino acids. The germline CDR1 and CDR2 sequences are SGHAT and FQNNGV. CDR3 nucleotide sequence: TGTGCCAGCAGCTTAACCCCGGCGGGACCCTATGGCTACACCTTC. Translation gives CASSLTPAGPYGYTF. The complete variable domain, with remaining parts taken from reference TRBV11-2 and TRBJ1-2, reads EAGVAQSPRYKIIEKRQSVAFWCNPISGHATLYWYQQILGQGPKLLIQFQNNGVVDDSQLPKDRFSAERLKGVDSTLKIQPAKLEDSAVYLCASSLTPAGPYGYTFGSGTRLTVV.

J is TRBJ1-1 and V is TRBV25-1; TRBD1 might be the D (5 bases). CDR1 and CDR2 (germline): MGHDK, SYGVNS. There are 11 residues in the CDR3. The V end lost 5 bases, the J end lost 10 bases, and 11 bases lay between the germline ends. CDR3 region: CASSRGIGAFF. The CDR3 nucleotides are TGTGCCAGCAGTCGGGGGATTGGAGCTTTCTTT.

On this clone: Other nucleotide sequences in the sample specify the same CDR3. This chain links TRBV5-6 with TRBJ2-5; 7 nucleotides align to TRBD1. This CDR3 has 13 residues. V lost 0 bases to trimming and J lost 5 bases; unmatched junction nucleotides: 1. Germline CDR1 SGHDT, CDR2 YYEEEE. The chain's CDR3 is CASSLVRGETQYF. CDR3 in DNA: TGTGCCAGCAGCTTGGTCAGGGGGGAGACCCAGTACTTC.

The chain has TRBV6-1 and TRBJ2-1, with 8 bases that match TRBD2. J gave up 5 bases and V 5 bases, and 8 bases lay outside the gene matches. This CDR3 region has 15 residues. CDR1 is MNHNS, CDR2 SASEGT, per germline. Here the CDR3 DNA reads TGTGCCAGCAGTCAATATTCGGGGGGGCACAATGAGCAGTTCTTC. Protein sequence: CASSQYSGGHNEQFF.

V gene TRBV19 combines with J gene TRBJ1-2; tentatively, D is TRBD1 (5 bases). The V gene's germline CDR1 is LNHDA and CDR2 SQIVND (reference sequence). V was clipped by 10 bases and J by 4 bases, with 16 bases between them. The CDR3 has 13 residues. The CDR3 loop is CATQMGGTYGYTF. The CDR3 DNA reads as TGTGCCACCCAAATGGGGGGTACCTATGGCTACACCTTC.

The gene calls are TRBV4-1 and TRBJ2-1; TRBD2 might be the D (5 bases). V was pared by 2 bases and J by 6 bases, with 20 bases between. Looked up from germline, CDR1 is MGHRA and CDR2 is YSYEKL. The CDR3 extends over 17 amino acids. This chain's CDR3 is CASSQFQDSTGVNEQFF. In DNA form, the CDR3 reads TGCGCCAGCAGCCAATTTCAGGACTCGACTGGGGTCAATGAGCAGTTCTTC.

The gene calls are TRBV27 and TRBJ1-6; D might be TRBD1 (6 bases). Germline V gene sequence: CDR1 MNHEY, CDR2 SMNVEV (reference sequence). Trimming removed 5 bases from V and 10 bases from J, with 15 bases in between. This CDR3 is 14 amino acids long. CDR3 protein: CASSLTGVSSPLHF. CDR3 nucleotides: TGTGCCAGCAGTCTGACAGGAGTTAGCTCACCCCTCCACTTT.

The gene calls are TRBV2 and TRBJ1-3; TRBD1 matches at 10 bases. The CDR3 totals 16 residues. Germline assignment: CDR1 SNHLY and CDR2 FYNNEI. After removal of 5 bases from V and 4 bases from J, the junction contained 8 bases not matched to a gene. The CDR3 spells CASSRRTGGLGNTIYF. Written as DNA, the CDR3 is TGTGCCAGCAGTAGGAGGACAGGGGGGCTCGGAAACACCATATATTTT.

This chain joins TRBV27 and TRBJ2-1; TRBD2 aligns across 8 bases. V dropped 6 bases and J dropped 0; count of bases not matched to a gene: 4. Germline CDR1 and CDR2: MNHEY and SMNVEV (reference sequence). This CDR3 comprises 15 residues. The CDR3 nucleotides are TGTGCCAGCAGGTTAAGCGGGGGCTCCTACAATGAGCAGTTCTTC. Amino acid sequence: CASRLSGGSYNEQFF.

V is TRBV15 and J is TRBJ2-2; TRBD2 agrees at 7 bases. The ends lost 7 bases at V and 4 bases at J; junction bases unmatched: 6. This CDR3 has 14 amino acids. Per germline, CDR1 LNHNV and CDR2 YYDKDF (reference sequence). CDR3 nucleotides: TGTGCCACCACTGCGGGGGATACCACCGGGGAGCTGTTTTTT. Protein product: CATTAGDTTGELFF.

V gene TRBV4-3 combines with J gene TRBJ2-2; D is perhaps TRBD2 (7 bases). The CDR3 has 17 amino acids. V dropped 0 bases and J dropped 6 bases, with 17 bases sitting between them. Germline V gene data show CDR1 as LGHNA and CDR2 as YSLEER. The CDR3 DNA reads TGCGCCAGCAGCCAAGATAGTTGGGGGGGGCCCGCCGGGGAGCTGTTTTTT. It yields the protein CASSQDSWGGPAGELFF.

The chain couples TRBV6-6 to TRBJ1-2, with a tentative D call TRBD1 (5 bases). Trimming cost V 2 bases and J 5 bases, with 15 bases left between them. Per germline, CDR1 MNHNY and CDR2 SVGAGI (reference sequence). The CDR3 length is 15 residues. The CDR3 DNA reads as TGTGCCAGCAGTTACCCACGGGATGGGACTTATGGCTACACCTTC. This codes for CASSYPRDGTYGYTF.